Following are 15 T cell receptor beta chains from one sample sequenced in a study of blood T cell repertoires in COVID-19 (dated by TCRdb to about 2020). The library was generated by the immunoSEQ multiplex PCR assay. Sourced from immuneACCESS, this table was stored by TCRdb with only in-frame sequences that have V and J called. A share of the clones is absent; for the studies checked, an unresolved V gene accounts for under half, and the remainder has no known explanation. For this sample there are about 120,000 clones; 75% to 85% appear just once. The ten biggest clones cover 30% to 45% of the sample. Material for sequencing was peripheral blood. These TCRs come from a man aged 35-49 years with active or convalescent COVID-19.

This sequence joins TRBV29-1 and TRBJ1-6; the D gene is possibly TRBD1 (5 bases). Trimming removed 5 bases at V and 6 bases at J, with 14 bases between. The CDR3 loop spans 14 amino acids. The germline V gene has CDR1 SQVTM and CDR2 ANQGSEA. This CDR3 reads CSVTGTGGNSPLHF. As DNA, the CDR3 is TGCAGCGTTACCGGGACTGGGGGTAATTCACCCCTCCACTTT.

This clone was detected only a few times. The chain couples TRBV27 to TRBJ2-7; 10 bases line up with TRBD1. Per the germline V gene, CDR1 is MNHEY and CDR2 is SMNVEV (reference sequence). The CDR3 spans 14 residues. V dropped 6 bases and J dropped 3; count of bases not matched to a gene: 5. For the CDR3, the DNA is TGTGCCAGCAGCTTGACAGGGGGCGGCTACGAGCAGTACTTC. Residues: CASSLTGGGYEQYF.

The rearrangement links TRBV27 to TRBJ2-7; 10 nucleotides agree with TRBD1. The CDR3 totals 15 residues. Germline lookup yields CDR1 MNHEY and CDR2 SMNVEV (reference sequence). V shed 5 bases and J 5 bases; nucleotides not matched to a gene: 9. In DNA form, the CDR3 reads TGTGCCAGCAGTGCCCTTGGGACAGGGGATGACGAGCAGTACTTC. Protein product: CASSALGTGDDEQYF.

The rearrangement links TRBV4-3 to TRBJ2-1; 12 nucleotides agree with TRBD2. Trimming at V came to 0 bases and at J to 10 bases, leaving 19 bases not matched to a gene. The length of the CDR3 is 20 residues. CDR1 and CDR2 from the germline V gene are LGHNA and YSLEER. For the CDR3, the DNA is TGCGCCAGCAGCCAAGAACGTGCTCTAGCGGGGGGGCCATTCCGCTACGAGCAGTTCTTC. Its protein is CASSQERALAGGPFRYEQFF.

This chain uses TRBV6-5 with TRBJ2-2; 9 bases are a match to TRBD1. This CDR3 region has 15 residues. V dropped 5 bases and J dropped 8; count of bases not matched to a gene: 9. Germline V gives CDR1 MNHEY, CDR2 SVGAGI. The CDR3 nucleotides are TGTGCCAGCAGTACCGGGACAGGGTTTTCGGGGGAGCTGTTTTTT. Protein: CASSTGTGFSGELFF.

V gene TRBV3-1 (or the pseudogene TRBV3-2) combines with J gene TRBJ2-7; 8 bases fit TRBD2. Trimming took 4 bases from V and 5 from J; bases not matched to a gene: 4. CDR3 size: 13 residues. CDR1 is LGHDT and CDR2 is YNNKEL in the germline V gene (reference sequence). This CDR3 is CASSLSGTHEQYF. DNA of the CDR3: TGTGCCAGCAGCCTTAGCGGGACCCACGAGCAGTACTTC.

The rearrangement uses TRBV11-2 and TRBJ2-3, with D maybe TRBD1 (7 bases). This CDR3 is built from 15 residues. V lost 5 bases and J 2 bases, leaving 14 bases between the germline ends. Germline loops: CDR1 SGHAT, CDR2 FQNNGV. In DNA form, the CDR3 reads TGTGCCAGCAGCCCCCAGGGGGGCGACACAGATACGCAGTATTTT. It encodes CASSPQGGDTDTQYF.

The chain recombines TRBV20-1 with TRBJ2-3; D is possibly TRBD1 (5 bases). V was cut by 6 bases and J by 8 bases, with 9 bases left in between. Germline CDR1 DFQATT, CDR2 SNEGSKA (reference sequence). This CDR3 is 10 amino acids long. The chain's CDR3 is CSAIRGTQYF. The CDR3 DNA is TGCAGTGCCATAAGGGGTACGCAGTATTTT.

This chain links TRBV6-5 with TRBJ1-2; 8 bases are a match to TRBD1. V was pared by 8 bases and J by 3 bases, with 5 bases of the junction left unmatched. The CDR3 consists of 13 residues. CDR1 and CDR2 (germline): MNHEY, SVGAGI. CDR3 in DNA: TGTGCCAGCCGAAACAGGGGGGACTATGGCTACACCTTC. The encoded protein is CASRNRGDYGYTF.

This chain links TRBV2 with TRBJ2-2, with D maybe TRBD1 (6 bases). V was pared by 3 bases and J by 5 bases, with 22 bases between. The CDR3 loop spans 18 amino acids. CDR1 and CDR2 (germline): SNHLY, FYNNEI. CDR3 residues: CASSEGHLSGKRTGELFF. The CDR3 DNA is TGTGCCAGCAGTGAGGGACACCTGTCCGGGAAGAGAACCGGGGAGCTGTTTTTT.

This clone was detected once. The chain employs TRBV7-6 and TRBJ2-3, with TRBD2 matching 8 bases. The CDR3 loop spans 15 amino acids. Germline CDR1 SGHVS, CDR2 FNYEAQ. After removal of 5 bases from V and 4 bases from J, the junction contained 8 bases not matched to a gene. CDR3 loop: CASSLSGGMADTQYF. DNA for the CDR3: TGTGCCAGCAGCCTCAGCGGGGGTATGGCAGATACGCAGTATTTT.

The chain has TRBV5-1 and TRBJ1-2; no clear D. Germline V gives CDR1 SGHRS, CDR2 YFSETQ. The CDR3 sequence is 15 residues long. V was trimmed by 4 bases and J by 8 bases, leaving 21 bases between them. CDR3 DNA: TGCGCCAGCAGCCCATGGCCGGGCGATGCTAGCGGCTACACCTTC. Protein sequence: CASSPWPGDASGYTF.

V and J are TRBV7-3 and TRBJ1-6; TRBD1 is a possible D gene (5 bases). The length of the CDR3 is 14 residues. The germline V and J ends were trimmed by 2 bases and 11 bases, with 13 bases remaining between them. Looked up from germline, CDR1 is SGHTA and CDR2 is FQGTGA. The CDR3 sequence is CASSLDGLGAPLHF. In nucleotides, the CDR3 is TGTGCCAGCAGCTTAGACGGCCTAGGGGCACCCCTCCACTTT.

The V and J genes are TRBV12-3 or TRBV12-4 and TRBJ1-2, with D possibly being TRBD1 (6 bases). The CDR3 runs to 13 residues. V was trimmed by 5 bases and J by 4 bases, leaving 11 bases between them. The CDR3 loop is CASSETGFYGYTF. The CDR3 DNA reads TGTGCCAGCAGTGAGACAGGCTTCTATGGCTACACCTTC.

This clone is a singleton in its sample. This chain uses TRBV6-2 or TRBV6-3 with TRBJ2-7; D ambiguous. V gave up 0 bases and J gave up 7 bases, with 16 bases separating them. The CDR3 extends over 15 amino acids. Germline V gene data show CDR1 as MNHEY and CDR2 as SVGEGT. The CDR3 DNA is TGTGCCAGCAGTTACTCTGGAGAATACGAAATTGAGCAGTACTTC. This gives the protein CASSYSGEYEIEQYF.